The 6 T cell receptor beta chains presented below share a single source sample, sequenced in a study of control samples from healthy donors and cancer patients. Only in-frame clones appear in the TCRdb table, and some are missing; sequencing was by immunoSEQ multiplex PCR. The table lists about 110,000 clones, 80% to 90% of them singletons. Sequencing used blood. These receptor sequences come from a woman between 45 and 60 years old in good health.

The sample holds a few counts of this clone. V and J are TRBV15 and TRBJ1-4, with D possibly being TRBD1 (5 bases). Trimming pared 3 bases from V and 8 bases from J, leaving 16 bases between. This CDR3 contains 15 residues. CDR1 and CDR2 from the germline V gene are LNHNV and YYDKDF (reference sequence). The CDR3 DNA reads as TGTGCCACCAGCAGGGATCGGGACCGCCGGGAAAAACTGTTTTTT. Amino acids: CATSRDRDRREKLFF. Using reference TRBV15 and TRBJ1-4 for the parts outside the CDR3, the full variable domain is DAMVIQNPRYQVTQFGKPVTLSCSQTLNHNVMYWYQQKSSQAPKLLFHYYDKDFNNEADTPDNFQSRRPNTSFCFLDIRSPGLGDTAMYLCATSRDRDRREKLFFGSGTQLSVL.

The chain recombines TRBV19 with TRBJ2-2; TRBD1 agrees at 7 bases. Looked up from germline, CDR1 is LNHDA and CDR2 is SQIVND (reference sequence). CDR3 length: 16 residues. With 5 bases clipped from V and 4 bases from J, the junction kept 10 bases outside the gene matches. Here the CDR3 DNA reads TGTGCCAGTAGTGCCGGGTGGACAGGAAGCACCGGGGAGCTGTTTTTT. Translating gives CASSAGWTGSTGELFF. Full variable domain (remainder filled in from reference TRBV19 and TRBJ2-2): DGGITQSPKYLFRKEGQNVTLSCEQNLNHDAMYWYRQDPGQGLRLIYYSQIVNDFQKGDIAEGYSVSREKKESFPLTVTSAQKNPTAFYLCASSAGWTGSTGELFFGEGSRLTVL.

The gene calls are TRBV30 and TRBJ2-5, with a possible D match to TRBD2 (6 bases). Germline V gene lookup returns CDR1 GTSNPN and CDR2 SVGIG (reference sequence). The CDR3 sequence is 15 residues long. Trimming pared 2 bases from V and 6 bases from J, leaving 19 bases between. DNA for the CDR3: TGTGCCTGGAGTCCTCTGGGGCCCGGGGGACAGACCCAGTACTTC. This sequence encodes CAWSPLGPGGQTQYF.

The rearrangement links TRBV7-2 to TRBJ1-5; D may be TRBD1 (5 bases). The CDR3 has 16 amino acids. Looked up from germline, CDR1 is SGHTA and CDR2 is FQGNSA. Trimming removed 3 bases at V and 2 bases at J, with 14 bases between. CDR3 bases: TGTGCCAGCAGCTTCGGGGCGACACGGGGCAATCAGCCCCAGCATTTT. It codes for CASSFGATRGNQPQHF.

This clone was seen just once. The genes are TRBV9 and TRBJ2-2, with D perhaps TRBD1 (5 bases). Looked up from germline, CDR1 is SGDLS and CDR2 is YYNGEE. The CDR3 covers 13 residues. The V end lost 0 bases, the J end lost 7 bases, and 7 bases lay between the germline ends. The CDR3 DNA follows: TGTGCCAGCAGCGTAGAAGGGGTCGGGGAGCTGTTTTTT. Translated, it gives CASSVEGVGELFF.

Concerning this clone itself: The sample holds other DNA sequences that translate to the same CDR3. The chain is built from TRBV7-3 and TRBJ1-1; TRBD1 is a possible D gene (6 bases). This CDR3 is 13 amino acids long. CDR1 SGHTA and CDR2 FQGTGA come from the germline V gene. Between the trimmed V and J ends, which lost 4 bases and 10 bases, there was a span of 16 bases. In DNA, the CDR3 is TGTGCCAGCAGCTCCGAGGGCGGGGGGCGAGCTTTCTTT. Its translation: CASSSEGGGRAFF.